What follows are 2 T cell receptor beta chains derived from one specimen sequenced in a study of beta chain features in type 1 diabetes. Isolated RNA was reverse transcribed in full, so expressed TCRB transcripts were sequenced. Sequenced by immunoSEQ multiplex PCR; TCRdb stores in-frame clones only, minus some. The table records a few hundred thousand clones, 27% of them present only once. The sequencing sample was made of central memory CD4+ T cells from blood. The source of these receptors is a man aged 30 to 39 in good health.

This clone was counted a few times. The chain links TRBV30 to TRBJ2-1; D is unclear. Germline CDR1 GTSNPN, CDR2 SVGIG (reference sequence). The CDR3 loop spans 15 amino acids. The CDR3 DNA reads as TGTGCTAGGACCATCGGCTTAGGGACCTACAATGAGCAGTTCTTC. Protein product: CARTIGLGTYNEQFF.

The chain has TRBV9 and TRBJ2-7; 11 bases align to TRBD2. The CDR3 spans 17 residues. V lost 0 bases and J lost 3; bases outside the gene matches: 8. CDR1 and CDR2 from the germline V gene are SGDLS and YYNGEE. CDR3 nucleotide sequence: TGTGCCAGCAGCGTAGGACTAGCGGGGAACCGATTCTACGAGCAGTACTTC. The encoded protein is CASSVGLAGNRFYEQYF. Based on the CDR3 plus reference TRBV9 and TRBJ2-7, the full variable domain is DSGVTQTPKHLITATGQRVTLRCSPRSGDLSVYWYQQSLDQGLQFLIQYYNGEERAKGNILERFSAQQFPDLHSELNLSSLELGDSALYFCASSVGLAGNRFYEQYFGPGTRLTVT.